Each of the 5 T cell receptor beta chains below was sequenced from the same sample in a study of Ad26.COV2.S vaccination and SARS-CoV-2 variants. Stated treatment: around 19 received Ad26.COV2.S at low or high dose, single or two shots; 5 received placebo; per-sample allocation not given. Sample collection was performed on day 63 after the first vaccine or placebo injection. Sequencing used immunoSEQ multiplex PCR; TCRdb keeps in-frame clones, though not all of them. Among fewer than 800,000 clones listed, more than 70% were seen once. Sequencing used peripheral blood, obtained in a trial of Ad26.COV2.S vaccine versus placebo. The receptors here all came from a person aged 18-65 years who received the Ad26.COV2.S COVID-19 vaccine or a placebo.

The J gene is TRBJ1-1, the V gene TRBV19; D is perhaps TRBD1 (5 bases). The CDR3 contains 13 residues. Trimming pared 7 bases from V and 5 bases from J, leaving 14 bases between. CDR1 LNHDA and CDR2 SQIVND come from the germline V gene (reference sequence). CDR3 sequence (DNA): TGTGCCAGTACCCGCTGGGGGGGGACTGAAGCTTTCTTT. Translation: CASTRWGGTEAFF.

The chain employs TRBV7-2 and TRBJ2-5; perhaps TRBD1 as D (6 bases). V lost 5 bases, J lost 4 bases, and 11 bases lay in between. The CDR3 sequence is 13 residues long. Germline values: CDR1 SGHTA, CDR2 FQGNSA. Here the CDR3 reads CASSVLGGETQYF. In DNA, the CDR3 is TGTGCCAGCAGCGTACTAGGGGGAGAGACCCAGTACTTC.

J is TRBJ2-1 and V is TRBV30; 9 bases fit TRBD2. Per the germline V gene, CDR1 is GTSNPN and CDR2 is SVGIG (reference sequence). The J segment lost 6 bases and the V segment lost 3 bases, leaving 6 bases of the junction unmatched. This CDR3 contains 14 residues. CDR3 loop: CAWRLRLAANEQFF. The CDR3 bases are TGTGCCTGGAGGTTGCGACTAGCGGCCAATGAGCAGTTCTTC.

The chain is built from TRBV3-1 (or the pseudogene TRBV3-2) and TRBJ2-7; D gene unclear. This CDR3 has 13 amino acids. The V end was cut by 2 bases, the J end by 6 bases, with 11 bases between. From germline, CDR1 is LGHDT and CDR2 YNNKEL (reference sequence). The CDR3 here is CASSQTQSTEQYF. CDR3 DNA: TGTGCCAGCAGCCAAACCCAATCGACCGAGCAGTACTTC.

V gene TRBV19 combines with J gene TRBJ2-5; D not certain. Trimming took 6 bases from V and 2 from J, leaving 10 bases between them. Germline V gene sequence: CDR1 LNHDA, CDR2 SQIVND (reference sequence). CDR3 length: 13 amino acids. In nucleotides, the CDR3 is TGTGCCAGTAGCGACAAACATCAAGAGACCCAGTACTTC. The encoded protein is CASSDKHQETQYF.